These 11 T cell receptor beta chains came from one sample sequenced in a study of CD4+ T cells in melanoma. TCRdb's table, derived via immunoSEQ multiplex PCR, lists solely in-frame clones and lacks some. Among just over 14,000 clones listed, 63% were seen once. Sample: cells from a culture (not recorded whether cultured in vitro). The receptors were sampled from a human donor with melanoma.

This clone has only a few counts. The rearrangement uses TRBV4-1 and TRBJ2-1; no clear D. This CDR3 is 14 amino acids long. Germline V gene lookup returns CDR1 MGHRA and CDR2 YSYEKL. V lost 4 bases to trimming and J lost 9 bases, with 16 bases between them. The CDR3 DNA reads TGCGCCAGCAGCCCCCTTAATTCCGGGCCTGAGCAGTTCTTC. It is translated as CASSPLNSGPEQFF.

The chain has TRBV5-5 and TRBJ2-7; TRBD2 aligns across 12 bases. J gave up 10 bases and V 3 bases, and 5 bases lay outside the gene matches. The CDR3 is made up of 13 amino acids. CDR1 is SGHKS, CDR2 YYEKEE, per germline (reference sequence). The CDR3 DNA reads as TGTGCCAGCAGCTGGGGGACTAGCGGGTACCAGTACTTC. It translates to CASSWGTSGYQYF.

DNA of the CDR3: TGTGCCATCAGTGAGGGAGGACCCCCGGCTTATGAGCAGTTCTTC. Translation gives CAISEGGPPAYEQFF. The genes are TRBV10-3 and TRBJ2-1; TRBD2 is a possible D gene (5 bases). The CDR3 runs 15 residues. The germline V gene encodes CDR1 ENHRY and CDR2 SYGVKD. Between the trimmed V and J ends, which lost 2 bases and 8 bases, there was a span of 16 bases.

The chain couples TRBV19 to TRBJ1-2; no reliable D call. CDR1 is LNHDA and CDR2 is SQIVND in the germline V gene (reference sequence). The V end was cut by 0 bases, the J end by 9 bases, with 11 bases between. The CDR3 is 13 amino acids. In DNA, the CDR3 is TGTGCCAGTAGTATAGATCCCCGTTCGCGCTACACCTTC. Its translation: CASSIDPRSRYTF.

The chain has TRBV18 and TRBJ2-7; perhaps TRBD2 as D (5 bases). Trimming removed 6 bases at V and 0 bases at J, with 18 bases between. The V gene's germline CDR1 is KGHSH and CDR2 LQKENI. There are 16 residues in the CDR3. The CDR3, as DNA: TGTGCCAGCTCCCCCAGTCGTCCGGGGAGCTCCTACGAGCAGTACTTC. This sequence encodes CASSPSRPGSSYEQYF.

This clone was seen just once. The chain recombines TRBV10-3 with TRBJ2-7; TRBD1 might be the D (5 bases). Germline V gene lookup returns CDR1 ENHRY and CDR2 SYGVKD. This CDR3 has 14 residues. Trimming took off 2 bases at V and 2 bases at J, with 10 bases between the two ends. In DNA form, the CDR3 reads TGTGCCATCAGTGAGGCAGGGTCCACCTACGAGCAGTACTTC. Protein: CAISEAGSTYEQYF.

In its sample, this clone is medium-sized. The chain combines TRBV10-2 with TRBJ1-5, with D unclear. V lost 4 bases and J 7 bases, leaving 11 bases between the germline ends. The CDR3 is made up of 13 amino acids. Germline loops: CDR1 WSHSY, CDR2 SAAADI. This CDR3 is CASSAGEGQPQHF. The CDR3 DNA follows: TGCGCCAGCAGTGCGGGTGAGGGACAGCCCCAGCATTTT.

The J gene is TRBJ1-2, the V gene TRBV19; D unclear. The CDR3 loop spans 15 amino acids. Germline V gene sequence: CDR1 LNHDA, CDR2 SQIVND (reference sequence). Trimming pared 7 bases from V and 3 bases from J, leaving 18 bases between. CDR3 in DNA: TGTGCCAGTATTAAGCGCCCGCGCAATGACTATGGCTACACCTTC. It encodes CASIKRPRNDYGYTF.

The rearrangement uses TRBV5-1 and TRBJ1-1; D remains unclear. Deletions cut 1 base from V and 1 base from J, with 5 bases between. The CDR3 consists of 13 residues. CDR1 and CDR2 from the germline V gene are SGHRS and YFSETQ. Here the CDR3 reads CASSLIGNTEAFF. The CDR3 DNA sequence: TGCGCCAGCAGCTTGATAGGGAACACTGAAGCTTTCTTT.

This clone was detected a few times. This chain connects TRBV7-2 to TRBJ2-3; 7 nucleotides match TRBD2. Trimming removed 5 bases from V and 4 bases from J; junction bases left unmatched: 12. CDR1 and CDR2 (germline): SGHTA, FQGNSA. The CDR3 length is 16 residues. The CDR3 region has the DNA TGTGCCAGCAGCCCCTTCCACGAGGGAGGGGCAGATACGCAGTATTTT. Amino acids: CASSPFHEGGADTQYF.

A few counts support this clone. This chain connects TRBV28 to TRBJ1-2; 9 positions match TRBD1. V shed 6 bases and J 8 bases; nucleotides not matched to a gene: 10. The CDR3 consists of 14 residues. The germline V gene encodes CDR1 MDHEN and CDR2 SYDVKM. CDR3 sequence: CASRLGTGIFGYTF. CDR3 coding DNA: TGTGCCAGCAGACTCGGGACAGGGATTTTCGGCTACACCTTC.